This entry concerns a single TCR beta chain. This clonotype was observed many times. The antigen it binds to is not known. The input lacks base qualities; no much larger clone sits a single base away. Libraries were made using 5' RACE. Sequencing took place on a NextSeq 500. The TCR library protocol attached unique molecular identifiers to individual cDNA molecules to correct for sequencing error and PCR bias. Both TCR alpha and beta chains were sequenced, and tight co-correlation was observed between alpha and beta sequence abundances in each sample. As for how the authors treated the data: V gene, J gene and CDR3 annotation of TCR sequences was performed with Decombinator V4. TCRs were defined as expanded if a significant change between any two time points was detected under a Poisson model with p below 0.0001. TCR abundances were normalised to the total number of TCRs sequenced in each sample and reported as counts per million. TRAV1-2 paired with TRAJ12, TRAJ20 or TRAJ33 defined MAIT TCRs, while TRAV10 paired with TRAJ18 defined iNKT TCRs. A search of VDJdb, accessed on 1 November 2021, was run for TCRs annotated to CMV, EBV and SARS-CoV-2, with TCRs annotated for multiple antigens excluded. TCRdb trimmed public reads at Q25 via fastp, called clones via MiXCR and kept in-frame beta chains. All rows with the same CDR3 protein become a single entry with the most common DNA and genes. Here the V and J calls rest on TCRdb's processing, not on the authors' analysis. The sample profile shows about 69,000 distinct CDR3 sequences; about 4.9% of them were found once. 3% to 4.5% of the sample rests with the top ten.

The data were obtained in a study of early T cells in non-severe SARS-CoV-2 infection (dated by TCRdb to 2020 to 2022). Regarding the research as a whole: Bulk RNA from unsorted whole blood was used for TCR sequencing, so alpha and beta chains could not be paired. Summary of the overall study and its limitations: VDJdb matching was skewed toward anti-spike CD8 responses and likely underestimated virus-specific expansions by missing private and CD4 specificities.

This was a case-control study nested in a cohort of healthcare workers in London, UK, who had nasopharyngeal swab PCR tests and blood samples taken every week. Healthcare workers were recruited between 23 and 31 March 2020, during the week of the UK lockdown, and were followed weekly for up to about 16 weeks. Unmatched junction bases come to 4, with V trimmed by 1 base and J by 7 bases. The CDR3 starts with the cysteine, ends with the phenylalanine, and has 14 residues. The read is trimmed to its CDR3 DNA, 42 bases read in frame from base 1. According to the germline V gene, CDR1 reads LGHNA and CDR2 reads YSLEER.

This chain joins TRBV4-3 to TRBJ1-5; TRBD1 agrees with 7 junctional bases. This clonotype was obtained from an adult who was a healthcare worker with PCR-confirmed SARS-CoV-2 infection or an uninfected control (not recorded which). The donor label of this sample is uncertain. The material sequenced was whole blood, taken at baseline. The DNA sequence is TGCGCCAGCAGCCAAGGGACAGGAGGCCAGCCCCAGCATTTT. Its protein product is CASSQGTGGQPQHF.